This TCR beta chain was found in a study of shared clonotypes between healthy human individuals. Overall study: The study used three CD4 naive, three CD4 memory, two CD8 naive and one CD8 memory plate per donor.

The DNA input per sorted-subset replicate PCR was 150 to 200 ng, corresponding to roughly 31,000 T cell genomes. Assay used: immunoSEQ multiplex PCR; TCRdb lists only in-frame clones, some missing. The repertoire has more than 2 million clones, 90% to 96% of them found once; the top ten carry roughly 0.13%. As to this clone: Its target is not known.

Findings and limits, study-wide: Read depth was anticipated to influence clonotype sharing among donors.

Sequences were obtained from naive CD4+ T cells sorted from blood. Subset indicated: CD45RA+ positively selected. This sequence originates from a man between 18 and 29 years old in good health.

The CDR3 bases are TGTGCCAGCAGTTACTCGTACCAAGAGACCCAGTACTTC. Its protein product is CASSYSYQETQYF. This chain uses TRBV6-5 with TRBJ2-5; D is unresolved. Per the germline V gene, CDR1 is MNHEY and CDR2 is SVGAGI. The CDR3 extends over 13 amino acids. Trimming shortened V by 0 bases and J by 0 bases, and 2 bases separated the two germline ends.